One and the same sample provided the 25 T cell receptor beta chains below, sequenced in a study of cytomegalovirus exposure and HLA in healthy donors (TCRdb year 2017). The library was built by means of the immunoSEQ multiplex PCR assay. For the multiplex PCR, a mixture combining 60 forward primers for TCR Vbeta segments and 13 reverse primers for TCR Jbeta segments was used. Sourced from immuneACCESS, this table was stored by TCRdb with only in-frame sequences that have V and J called. A share of the clones is absent; for the studies checked, an unresolved V gene accounts for under half, and the remainder has no known explanation. For this sample there are about 180,000 clones; approximately 80% appear just once. Of the sample, 1% to 1.5% falls within the top ten clones. Material for sequencing was PBMCs. The receptors here all came from a girl aged 2 to 9 in good health and CMV-seropositive.

Only a few counts were recorded for this clone. V and J are TRBV27 and TRBJ1-5; 12 bases are shared with TRBD1. Per germline, CDR1 MNHEY and CDR2 SMNVEV (reference sequence). The CDR3 is 17 residues long. Germline trimming cut 5 bases from V and 7 bases from J; bases unmatched to any gene: 12. Here the CDR3 DNA reads TGTGCCAGCAGTCAAACCCCGGGACAGGGGGCCTGGCAGCCCCAGCATTTT. It yields the protein CASSQTPGQGAWQPQHF.

This chain connects TRBV19 to TRBJ2-7; no firm D call. Looked up from germline, CDR1 is LNHDA and CDR2 is SQIVND (reference sequence). The CDR3 sequence is 12 residues long. Trimming stripped 6 bases from V and 3 bases from J, with 9 bases between. CDR3 residues: CASSPTGYEQYF. The CDR3 region has the DNA TGTGCCAGTAGCCCGACTGGCTACGAGCAGTACTTC.

V usage is TRBV28 and J usage is TRBJ1-1; 7 nucleotides line up with TRBD1. The CDR3 sequence is 12 residues long. Germline V gene sequence: CDR1 MDHEN, CDR2 SYDVKM. Trimming took 8 bases from V and 4 from J; bases not matched to a gene: 4. The CDR3 spells CASRTGITEAFF. The DNA of the CDR3 is TGTGCCAGCCGGACAGGTATCACTGAAGCTTTCTTT.

The chain recombines TRBV15 with TRBJ2-1, with D hard to call. The V end lost 0 bases, the J end lost 1 base, and 13 bases lay between the germline ends. CDR1 and CDR2 from the germline V gene are LNHNV and YYDKDF (reference sequence). This CDR3 is built from 17 residues. The CDR3 protein is CATSRDHLLASYNEQFF. DNA for the CDR3: TGTGCCACCAGCAGAGATCACCTCCTTGCGTCCTACAATGAGCAGTTCTTC. Based on the CDR3 plus reference TRBV15 and TRBJ2-1, the full variable domain is DAMVIQNPRYQVTQFGKPVTLSCSQTLNHNVMYWYQQKSSQAPKLLFHYYDKDFNNEADTPDNFQSRRPNTSFCFLDIRSPGLGDTAMYLCATSRDHLLASYNEQFFGPGTRLTVL.

V is TRBV28 and J is TRBJ1-2; tentatively, D is TRBD1 (6 bases). Germline V lookup: CDR1 MDHEN, CDR2 SYDVKM. Trimming cost V 2 bases and J 8 bases, with 15 bases left between them. The CDR3 covers 14 residues. CDR3 bases: TGTGCCAGCAGTTTAGCTAGGGGGATTTGGGGCTACACCTTC. Its translation is CASSLARGIWGYTF.

This chain connects TRBV27 to TRBJ1-2; 8 bases match TRBD1. The junction had 8 bases not matched to a gene; V was cut back by 4 bases and J by 4 bases. The CDR3 loop spans 15 amino acids. Germline V gives CDR1 MNHEY, CDR2 SMNVEV (reference sequence). The CDR3 spells CASSYGTGRSYGYTF. The CDR3 bases are TGTGCCAGCAGTTATGGGACAGGACGTAGCTATGGCTACACCTTC.

The V and J genes are TRBV6-6 and TRBJ2-3, with D maybe TRBD2 (5 bases). V was cut by 0 bases and J by 3 bases, with 13 bases left in between. CDR1 is MNHNY and CDR2 is SVGAGI in the germline V gene (reference sequence). This CDR3 spans 16 amino acids. CDR3 coding DNA: TGTGCCAGCAGTTACTCGGGTCGCCCGGGGACAGATACGCAGTATTTT. As protein: CASSYSGRPGTDTQYF.

The table lists this clone with a count of one. The chain is built from TRBV30 and TRBJ2-3, with TRBD2 identical over 7 bases. Germline V gene sequence: CDR1 GTSNPN, CDR2 SVGIG (reference sequence). Trimming took 5 bases from V and 3 from J; bases not matched to a gene: 5. The CDR3 is 13 amino acids. CDR3 sequence: CAWASGSTDTQYF. As DNA, the CDR3 is TGTGCCTGGGCTAGCGGAAGTACAGATACGCAGTATTTT.

The chain couples TRBV14 to TRBJ2-4; D possibly corresponds to TRBD2 (6 bases). The germline V gene has CDR1 SGHDN and CDR2 FVKESK. The CDR3 totals 14 residues. With 4 bases removed from V and 8 bases from J, the gap between germline ends came to 15 bases. CDR3 nucleotides: TGTGCCAGCAGCCCCGCTCCGGGGGTGGACATTCAGTACTTC. Translating gives CASSPAPGVDIQYF. Together with reference TRBV14 and TRBJ2-4, the CDR3 gives the full variable domain: EAGVTQFPSHSVIEKGQTVTLRCDPISGHDNLYWYRRVMGKEIKFLLHFVKESKQDESGMPNNRFLAERTGGTYSTLKVQPAELEDSGVYFCASSPAPGVDIQYFGAGTRLSVL.

The chain joins TRBV2 to TRBJ1-2, with a weak D call TRBD1 (6 bases). The CDR3 spans 14 residues. CDR1 and CDR2 from the germline V gene are SNHLY and FYNNEI. Trimming cost V 5 bases and J 0 bases, with 10 bases left between them. The DNA of the CDR3 is TGTGCCAGCAGTACGGGGGGCACTAACTATGGCTACACCTTC. Translated: CASSTGGTNYGYTF.

The chain links TRBV10-2 to TRBJ1-1; D is perhaps TRBD1 (5 bases). Trimming took off 6 bases at V and 6 bases at J, with 17 bases between the two ends. Per germline, CDR1 WSHSY and CDR2 SAAADI. This CDR3 contains 14 residues. CDR3 nucleotides: TGCGCCAGCAGCGGGACTCAGTGGCGCGCTGAAGCTTTCTTT. The encoded protein is CASSGTQWRAEAFF.

J is TRBJ1-1 and V is TRBV5-8, with unresolved D. Trimming removed 3 bases from V and 1 base from J, with 4 bases in between. The CDR3 has 12 amino acids. Germline values: CDR1 SGHTS, CDR2 YDEGEE. Here the CDR3 DNA reads TGTGCCAGCAGCTGGAGGAACACTGAAGCTTTCTTT. Translating it yields CASSWRNTEAFF.

V usage is TRBV6-5 and J usage is TRBJ2-7; possibly TRBD1 for D (6 bases). Trimming pared 6 bases from V and 7 bases from J, leaving 19 bases between. Germline lookup yields CDR1 MNHEY and CDR2 SVGAGI. CDR3 length: 14 amino acids. CDR3 nucleotides: TGTGCCAGCAGCGACCGGGACACCCATCAGGAGCAGTACTTC. Protein: CASSDRDTHQEQYF.

The rearrangement links TRBV19 to TRBJ1-5; possibly TRBD1 for D (5 bases). Looked up from germline, CDR1 is LNHDA and CDR2 is SQIVND (reference sequence). This CDR3 is built from 15 residues. The germline V and J ends were trimmed by 2 bases and 1 base, with 9 bases remaining between them. The CDR3: CASSINRLSNQPQHF. In nucleotides, the CDR3 is TGTGCCAGTAGTATAAACAGGTTGAGCAATCAGCCCCAGCATTTT.

The chain is built from TRBV21-1 and TRBJ1-1; no DNA check was done on the table's D call, TRBD1. TRBV21-1 is a documented pseudogene. CDR3 length equals 16 residues. This chain's CDR3 is CASWGGTGGSVAEAFF. CDR3 in DNA: TGTGCCAGCTGGGGGGGGACAGGGGGCTCGGTCGCTGAAGCTTTCTTT.

The chain combines TRBV30 with TRBJ2-2; no firm D call. The CDR3 totals 13 residues. Germline V gene sequence: CDR1 GTSNPN, CDR2 SVGIG (reference sequence). Trimming left V 5 bases short and J 0 bases short, with 7 bases between. The CDR3 protein is CAWDTANTGELFF. For the CDR3, the DNA is TGTGCCTGGGACACAGCGAACACCGGGGAGCTGTTTTTT.

V gene TRBV5-1 combines with J gene TRBJ2-2; 7 nucleotides agree with TRBD1. Germline CDR1 is SGHRS and CDR2 is YFSETQ. Losses at the gene ends were 1 base for V and 0 bases for J; bases not matched to a gene: 3. The CDR3 totals 16 residues. CDR3 loop: CASSLTGTANTGELFF. The CDR3 bases are TGCGCCAGCAGCTTGACAGGGACAGCGAACACCGGGGAGCTGTTTTTT.

The chain recombines TRBV5-1 with TRBJ1-1, with D tentatively TRBD1 (5 bases). The CDR3 is 14 residues long. The germline gives CDR1 SGHRS, CDR2 YFSETQ. Trimming took off 2 bases at V and 3 bases at J, with 11 bases between the two ends. The CDR3 nucleotides read TGCGCCAGCAGCTTAAGCAGGGTGGACACTGAAGCTTTCTTT. The encoded protein is CASSLSRVDTEAFF.

The chain joins TRBV5-4 to TRBJ2-3; 9 bases agree with TRBD2. From germline, CDR1 is SGHNT and CDR2 YYREEE (reference sequence). CDR3 size: 15 residues. V was clipped by 3 bases and J by 2 bases; unmatched bases: 4. The CDR3 sequence is CASSSLAGVTDTQYF. The CDR3, as DNA: TGTGCCAGCAGCTCCTTAGCGGGGGTCACAGATACGCAGTATTTT. The full variable domain, rest sourced from reference TRBV5-4 and TRBJ2-3, is ETGVTQSPTHLIKTRGQQVTLRCSSQSGHNTVSWYQQALGQGPQFIFQYYREEENGRGNFPPRFSGLQFPNYSSELNVNALELDDSALYLCASSSLAGVTDTQYFGPGTRLTVL.

This clone has just one count. The chain has TRBV2 and TRBJ1-3; TRBD1 is a possible D gene (6 bases). The germline V and J ends were trimmed by 10 bases and 0 bases, with 16 bases remaining between them. Germline CDR1 is SNHLY and CDR2 is FYNNEI. This CDR3 is 15 amino acids long. DNA for the CDR3: TGTGCCATAACACAGGGAGTCGGCTCTGGAAACACCATATATTTT. Encoded protein: CAITQGVGSGNTIYF.

On this clone: At the DNA level, this CDR3 is encoded by other sequences in the same sample as well. The chain joins TRBV7-9 to TRBJ2-1; unclear D gene. Germline V CDR1 and CDR2: SEHNR, FQNEAQ (reference sequence). Trimming removed 2 bases at V and 1 base at J, with 6 bases between. CDR3 size: 14 residues. CDR3 DNA sequence: TGTGCCAGCAGCTTATCAGGTTCCTACAATGAGCAGTTCTTC. Its protein is CASSLSGSYNEQFF.

The rearrangement links TRBV30 to TRBJ2-3; TRBD2 aligns across 9 bases. Germline CDR1 is GTSNPN and CDR2 is SVGIG (reference sequence). V lost 0 bases, J lost 1 base, and 2 bases stayed unmatched. The CDR3 length is 15 residues. CDR3 protein: CAWSVRTSGTDTQYF. Written as DNA, the CDR3 is TGTGCCTGGAGTGTCAGGACTAGCGGCACAGATACGCAGTATTTT.

The rearrangement joins TRBV2 to TRBJ2-7; no firm D call. The CDR3 covers 12 residues. V was pared by 6 bases and J by 5 bases, with 11 bases between. CDR1 and CDR2 (germline): SNHLY, FYNNEI. DNA of the CDR3: TGTGCCAGCAGGACGGGTCCCAACGAGCAGTACTTC. It yields the protein CASRTGPNEQYF.

The J gene is TRBJ2-1, the V gene TRBV7-9; TRBD2 matches 9 bases. V dropped 1 base and J dropped 3; count of bases not matched to a gene: 4. The CDR3 runs 16 residues. Looked up from germline, CDR1 is SEHNR and CDR2 is FQNEAQ (reference sequence). This CDR3 is CASSLVGTSSYNEQFF. In DNA form, the CDR3 reads TGTGCCAGCAGCTTAGTTGGGACTAGCAGCTACAATGAGCAGTTCTTC.

V is TRBV10-1 and J is TRBJ2-7, with 10 bases lining up with TRBD1. The CDR3 sequence is 12 residues long. The V gene's germline CDR1 is WNHNN and CDR2 SYGVQD (reference sequence). V lost 9 bases, J lost 5 bases, and 4 bases stayed unmatched. Here the CDR3 reads CARKGQGNEQYF. The CDR3 nucleotides read TGCGCCAGAAAGGGACAGGGGAACGAGCAGTACTTC.